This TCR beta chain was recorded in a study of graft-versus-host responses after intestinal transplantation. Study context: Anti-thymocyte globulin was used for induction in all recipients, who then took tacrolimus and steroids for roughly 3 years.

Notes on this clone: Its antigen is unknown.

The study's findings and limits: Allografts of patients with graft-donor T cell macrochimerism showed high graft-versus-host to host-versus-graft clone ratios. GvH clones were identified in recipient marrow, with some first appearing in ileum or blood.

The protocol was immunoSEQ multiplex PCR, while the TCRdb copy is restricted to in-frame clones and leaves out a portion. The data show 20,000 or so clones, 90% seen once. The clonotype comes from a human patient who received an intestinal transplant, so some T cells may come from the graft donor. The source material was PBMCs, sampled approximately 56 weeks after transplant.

The CDR3 loop reads CASSGYRTLSNQPQHF. Here the CDR3 DNA reads TGTGCCAGCAGTGGTTACAGGACCCTTAGCAATCAGCCCCAGCATTTT. V is TRBV2 and J is TRBJ1-5, with a tentative D call TRBD1 (5 bases). V dropped 4 bases and J dropped 0 bases, with 13 bases sitting between them. The CDR3 consists of 16 residues. Germline CDR1 reads SNHLY; CDR2 reads FYNNEI.